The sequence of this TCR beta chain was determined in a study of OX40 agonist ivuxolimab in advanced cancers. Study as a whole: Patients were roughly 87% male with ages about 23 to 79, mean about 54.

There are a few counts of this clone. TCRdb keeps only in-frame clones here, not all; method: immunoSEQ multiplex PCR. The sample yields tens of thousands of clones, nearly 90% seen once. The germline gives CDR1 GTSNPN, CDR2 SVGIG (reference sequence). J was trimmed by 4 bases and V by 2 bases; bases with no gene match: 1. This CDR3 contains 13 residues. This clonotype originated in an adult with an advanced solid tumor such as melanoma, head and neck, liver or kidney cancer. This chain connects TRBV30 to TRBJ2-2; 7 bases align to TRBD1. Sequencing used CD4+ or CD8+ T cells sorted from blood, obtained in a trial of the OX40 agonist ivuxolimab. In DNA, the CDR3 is TGTGCCTGGAGTAGGGACAGCACCGGGGAGCTGTTTTTT. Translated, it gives CAWSRDSTGELFF.